This TCR beta chain is from a study of vaccination effects on CD4 cells after COVID-19. Study-level findings and limits: Convalescents' spike-reactive clones after vaccination were mainly made up of new clones that the vaccine induced. Convalescent patients numbered few in the study; early post-infection timepoints were missing entirely.

Antigen-specific CD4+ T cell clonotypes were called by their expansion after viral peptide-pool culture in ViraFEST. Subsequent to roughly 10 days of culture, CD4+ T cells were isolated. This individual tested PCR-positive for SARS-CoV-2 infection between March and December 2020. The CDR3 extends over 13 amino acids. Trimming stripped 6 bases from V and 6 bases from J, with 14 bases between. TCRdb keeps only in-frame clones here, not all; method: immunoSEQ multiplex PCR. The sample contains tens of thousands of clones, 75% to 85% of which appear only once. Concerning this clone: What it recognizes is unknown.

The V call is TRBV12-3 or TRBV12-4, the J call TRBJ1-1; unclear D gene. This clonotype was sampled from a human donor who had a prior SARS-CoV-2 infection. The material sequenced was CD4+ T cells from PBMCs cultured with a peptide pool, taken before COVID-19 vaccination. This chain's CDR3 is CASREDRFPEAFF. The CDR3 nucleotides read TGTGCCAGCAGGGAGGACCGGTTCCCTGAAGCTTTCTTT.